Listed here are 21 T cell receptor beta chains from one sample, sequenced in a study of CD8+CD57+ T cells in acquired aplastic anemia. It was patients with CD8+CD57+ cell expansion by flow cytometry who were chosen for sequencing. The study profiled TCR beta VDJ and CDR3 using genomic DNA as template. Each CDR3 protein gets one entry after TCRdb re-called the reads with MiXCR. The profile shows 150,000 to 200,000 distinct CDR3 sequences, around 52% of them singletons. Sample: sorted CD4+, CD8+, or CD8+CD57+ T cells (not recorded which) from PBMCs. These receptors came from a human donor with aplastic anemia.

This clonotype was detected a few times. The chain couples TRBV7-8 to TRBJ1-6, with D possibly TRBD1 on 6 matching bases. This CDR3 has 15 amino acids. Germline loops: CDR1 SGHVS, CDR2 FQNEAQ. V lost 1 base and J 7 bases, leaving 11 bases between the germline ends. The chain's CDR3 is CASSLVGGENSPLHF. In DNA, the CDR3 is TGTGCCAGCAGCTTAGTTGGGGGCGAGAATTCACCCCTCCACTTT.

This clonotype was seen many times. The CDR3, as DNA: TGTGCCAGCAGTTCACCCCCGAGGGAAATGAATGGCTACACCTTC. Its protein is CASSSPPREMNGYTF. The chain links TRBV2 to TRBJ1-2; D not resolved. The ends were cut back, 5 bases at V and 6 bases at J, with 19 bases in the middle. Germline values: CDR1 SNHLY, CDR2 FYNNEI. This CDR3 has 15 residues.

This clonotype was counted many times. The chain carries TRBV19 and TRBJ1-1; TRBD1 matches at 9 bases. The CDR3 covers 18 residues. V shed 5 bases, J shed 3 bases, and the junction held 16 bases outside the gene matches. CDR1 is LNHDA, CDR2 SQIVND, per germline (reference sequence). In DNA form, the CDR3 reads TGTGCCAGTAGTCCTCGGGACAGGGAAATTGTGGTTCACACTGAAGCTTTCTTT. Translated: CASSPRDREIVVHTEAFF.

The table lists this clonotype with a count of one. This rearrangement joins TRBV10-3 to TRBJ2-1, with unresolved D. V lost 6 bases and J lost 9, with 12 bases in between. The CDR3 runs 12 residues. Germline V gene lookup returns CDR1 ENHRY and CDR2 SYGVKD. The CDR3 here is CAISTTYTEQFF. The CDR3 nucleotides are TGTGCCATCAGCACGACATATACTGAGCAGTTCTTC.

In regard to this clonotype: As the CDR3 is not closed by the conserved phenylalanine or tryptophan, this likely results from a read error. It is unclear where the CDR3 begins or ends on the DNA, so no DNA is shown, and the CDR3 is as TCRdb lists it. This sequence joins TRBV30 and TRBJ2-7; the D call in the table, TRBD2, was not verified against the DNA. Inclusive of both ends, the CDR3 amounts to 14 amino acids. CDR1 and CDR2 from the germline V gene are GTSNPN and SVGIG (reference sequence). CDR3 residues: CARSRGSLGYERYL.

In this sample, this clonotype turned up many times. This sequence joins TRBV9 and TRBJ1-1, with 10 bases aligning to TRBD1. Germline V CDR1 and CDR2: SGDLS, YYNGEE. Germline trimming cut 3 bases from V and 8 bases from J; bases unmatched to any gene: 4. The CDR3 length is 13 residues. CDR3 sequence reads: CASSGQGASEAFF. In DNA, the CDR3 is TGTGCCAGCAGCGGACAGGGGGCTTCAGAAGCTTTCTTT.

The CDR3 protein is CSVAQSGLETQYF. In nucleotides, the CDR3 is TGCAGCGTTGCCCAGAGCGGGCTGGAGACCCAGTACTTC. The chain links TRBV29-1 to TRBJ2-5; D might be TRBD2 (6 bases). This CDR3 has 13 residues. Germline-derived CDR1 and CDR2 are SQVTM and ANQGSEA. V was pared by 4 bases and J by 5 bases, with 14 bases between.

Many counts were recorded for this clonotype. The chain has TRBV20-1 and TRBJ1-4; unclear D gene. Looked up from germline, CDR1 is DFQATT and CDR2 is SNEGSKA (reference sequence). V was cut by 3 bases and J by 0 bases, with 14 bases left in between. The CDR3 has 16 amino acids. CDR3 loop: CSASAVKHSTNEKLFF. In nucleotides, the CDR3 is TGCAGTGCTAGTGCGGTCAAACATTCAACTAATGAAAAACTGTTTTTT.

This clonotype was observed at least ten times. J is TRBJ2-1 and V is TRBV7-9; possible D gene TRBD1, 5 bases. Germline V gene lookup returns CDR1 SEHNR and CDR2 FQNEAQ (reference sequence). The CDR3 is made up of 13 amino acids. Trimming shortened V by 8 bases and J by 7 bases, and 15 bases separated the two germline ends. CDR3 loop: CASVGRVWNEQFF. For the CDR3, the DNA is TGTGCCAGCGTGGGCAGGGTCTGGAATGAGCAGTTCTTC.

This sequence joins TRBV19 and TRBJ2-7; 10 bases line up with TRBD1. The CDR3 extends over 17 amino acids. The junction had 13 bases not matched to a gene; V was cut back by 3 bases and J by 5 bases. CDR1 and CDR2 (germline): LNHDA, SQIVND (reference sequence). The CDR3 bases are TGTGCCAGTAGTATCGAGGGACAGGGGCCCTGCCTCCACGAGCAGTACTTC. Translation gives CASSIEGQGPCLHEQYF.

A remark on this clonotype: This may be a read error, as it is one base from a much larger clone. The chain combines TRBV30 with TRBJ2-7; D possibly corresponds to TRBD1 (8 bases). Germline V CDR1 and CDR2: GTSNPN, SVGIG (reference sequence). The CDR3 extends over 13 amino acids. The CDR3 loop reads CACMADRDYERYF. The CDR3 DNA follows: TGTGCCTGTATGGCGGACAGGGACTACGAGCGGTACTTC.

The CDR3 is CAIKAVTGNTIYF. CDR3 in DNA: TGTGCCATCAAGGCAGTCACTGGAAACACCATATATTTT. The chain is built from TRBV10-3 and TRBJ1-3; the D is unclear. V lost 7 bases, J lost 2 bases, and 9 bases lay in between. From germline, CDR1 is ENHRY and CDR2 SYGVKD. The CDR3 totals 13 residues.

The rearrangement links TRBV10-3 to TRBJ1-5, with no clear D. The CDR3 extends over 13 amino acids. Germline lookup yields CDR1 ENHRY and CDR2 SYGVKD. Trimming shortened V by 10 bases and J by 5 bases, and 15 bases separated the two germline ends. The CDR3 loop reads CASSQREHQPQHF. The CDR3 DNA reads TGTGCCAGCAGCCAAAGGGAACATCAGCCCCAGCATTTT.

As for this clonotype: This may come from a read error, since a much larger clone is one base off. Written as DNA, the CDR3 is TGCGCCAGCAGCCAAGCAGGGGCAGCGGCCACAGATACGCAGTATTTT. Amino acid sequence: CASSQAGAAATDTQYF. The chain has TRBV4-1 and TRBJ2-3; maybe TRBD1 (6 bases). The germline V gene has CDR1 MGHRA and CDR2 YSYEKL. The CDR3 spans 16 residues. The V and J ends lost 1 base and 2 bases respectively, with 13 bases between them.

The chain employs TRBV2 and TRBJ2-1; a possible D gene is TRBD2 (6 bases). Between the trimmed V and J ends, which lost 6 bases and 5 bases, there was a span of 17 bases. CDR1 is SNHLY, CDR2 FYNNEI, per germline. The CDR3 loop spans 15 amino acids. Here the CDR3 reads CASRAGGGDHNEQFF. CDR3 in DNA: TGTGCCAGCAGGGCAGGAGGAGGGGATCACAATGAGCAGTTCTTC. Variable domain in full (rest from reference TRBV2 and TRBJ2-1): EPEVTQTPSHQVTQMGQEVILRCVPISNHLYFYWYRQILGQKVEFLVSFYNNEISEKSEIFDDQFSVERPDGSNFTLKIRSTKLEDSAMYFCASRAGGGDHNEQFFGPGTRLTVL.

The rearrangement uses TRBV29-1 and TRBJ1-2; possibly TRBD1 for D (5 bases). This CDR3 has 16 amino acids. V shed 2 bases and J shed 6 bases, with 22 bases lying between them. Germline CDR1 and CDR2: SQVTM and ANQGSEA. CDR3 sequence: CSVESGYGALGDGYTF. CDR3 in DNA: TGCAGCGTTGAATCGGGGTACGGGGCTCTCGGGGATGGCTACACCTTC. Combining the CDR3 with reference TRBV29-1 and TRBJ1-2 gives the whole variable domain SAVISQKPSRDICQRGTSLTIQCQVDSQVTMMFWYRQQPGQSLTLIATANQGSEATYESGFVIDKFPISRPNLTFSTLTVSNMSPEDSSIYLCSVESGYGALGDGYTFGSGTRLTVV.

The chain combines TRBV9 with TRBJ1-2, with 7 positions matching TRBD1. The CDR3 extends over 14 amino acids. Germline CDR1 is SGDLS and CDR2 is YYNGEE. The V and J ends lost 4 bases and 7 bases, in that order; junction bases with no gene match: 10. As DNA, the CDR3 is TGTGCCAGCAGCCAACCCAACAGGGGAGGTGGCTACACCTTC. Translation gives CASSQPNRGGGYTF.

The rearrangement joins TRBV29-1 to TRBJ2-1; D could derive from TRBD1 or TRBD2 (6 bases each). The germline V gene encodes CDR1 SQVTM and CDR2 ANQGSEA. This CDR3 region has 14 residues. V gave up 6 bases and J gave up 7 bases, with 19 bases separating them. As DNA, the CDR3 is TGCAGCGTCGGTAGGACGGGGGCCGGTAATGAGCAGTTCTTC. Encoded protein: CSVGRTGAGNEQFF.

In its sample, this clonotype was seen many times. This chain links TRBV7-9 with TRBJ1-2; 8 nucleotides line up with TRBD1. CDR1 and CDR2 from the germline V gene are SEHNR and FQNEAQ (reference sequence). This CDR3 region has 14 residues. J lost 8 bases, V lost 1 base, and 6 bases had no gene match. The CDR3 bases are TGTGCCAGCAGCTTAGGAACAGGGGGTAGCGGCTACACCTTC. It specifies CASSLGTGGSGYTF. Full variable domain (remainder filled in from reference TRBV7-9 and TRBJ1-2): DTGVSQNPRHKITKRGQNVTFRCDPISEHNRLYWYRQTLGQGPEFLTYFQNEAQLEKSRLLSDRFSAERPKGSFSTLEIQRTEQGDSAMYLCASSLGTGGSGYTFGSGTRLTVV.

The chain couples TRBV9 to TRBJ2-1; 11 nucleotides line up with TRBD2. J lost 6 bases, V lost 0 bases, and 2 bases had no gene match. CDR1 and CDR2 from the germline V gene are SGDLS and YYNGEE. The CDR3 has 15 residues. As DNA, the CDR3 is TGTGCCAGCAGCGTAGGTACTAGCGGGAGCAATGAGCAGTTCTTC. This codes for CASSVGTSGSNEQFF.

This clonotype has only a few counts. In DNA form, the CDR3 reads TGTGCCAGTAGTGTGGACAGGGGCACCGGGGAGCTGTTTTTT. The encoded protein is CASSVDRGTGELFF. V is TRBV19 and J is TRBJ2-2; 9 nucleotides agree with TRBD1. V was pared by 5 bases and J by 4 bases, with 2 bases of the junction left unmatched. The length of the CDR3 is 14 residues. Germline CDR1 LNHDA, CDR2 SQIVND (reference sequence).